A selection of T cell receptor beta chains follows, all from one sample in a study of blood T cell repertoires in COVID-19. Produced via immunoSEQ multiplex PCR; TCRdb's table is partial and in-frame only. This table has approximately 290,000 clones, approximately 90% appearing once. The material sequenced was peripheral blood. These TCRs come from a woman younger than 45 with COVID-19, enrolled during active disease. CDR3s include the opening cysteine and the closing phenylalanine or tryptophan. D genes are given only for firm matches. Clone size is stated in some rows and not others, as once, few, many or a class when expanded.

TRBJ1-1	NA	TRBV12-5	TRBD1	TGTGCTAGTGGTTTGCCTCCGGGACAGTTAGCTGAAGCTTTCTTT	CASGLPPGQLAEAFF
TRBJ2-5	NA	TRBV3-1/TRBV3-2	NA	TGTGCCAGCAGCCACCTAAAAGAGACCCAGTACTTC	CASSHLKETQYF
TRBJ1-3	NA	TRBV2	TRBD1	TGTGCCAGCAGAAAGACGAGGGACAGCCGGTTCGCTGGAAACACCATATATTTT	CASRKTRDSRFAGNTIYF
TRBJ1-3	NA	TRBV11-2	NA	TGTGCCAGCAGCTTGGACAGCTACTCTGGAAACACCATATATTTT	CASSLDSYSGNTIYF
TRBJ2-7	NA	TRBV30	TRBD1	TGTGCCTGGAGTGACCAGACAGGGTTCTCCTACGAGCAGTACTTC	CAWSDQTGFSYEQYF
TRBJ1-6	NA	TRBV27	NA	TGTGCCAGCAGTTTATTAGAAGGGGGTCTCAGCTCCTATAATTCACCCCTCCACTTT	CASSLLEGGLSSYNSPLHF
TRBJ1-1	NA	TRBV10-3	NA	TGTGCCATCAGCCCCTCAGGGACTGAAGCTTTCTTT	CAISPSGTEAFF
TRBJ1-4	NA	TRBV28	TRBD1	TGTGCCAGCAGCAAACAGGGGGAATACGGAAAACTGTTTTTT	CASSKQGEYGKLFF
TRBJ2-1	once	TRBV19	TRBD1	TGTGCCAGTAGTGCCACCGGGACAGGGAAATCGGGGCCGCAGTTCTTC	CASSATGTGKSGPQFF
TRBJ1-4	NA	TRBV19	NA	TGTGCCAGTAGTTTCCACAGGGCAACTAATGAAAAACTGTTTTTT	CASSFHRATNEKLFF
TRBJ1-2	NA	TRBV5-1	NA	TGCGCCAGCAGCTTAGAAACAGGGCCGCCCGGTGGCTACACCTTC	CASSLETGPPGGYTF
TRBJ2-3	once	TRBV11-3	TRBD2	TGTGCCAGCAGCCCGGGACTAGCGGGAGTGGATACGCAGTATTTT	CASSPGLAGVDTQYF
TRBJ2-7	NA	TRBV5-8	NA	TGTGCCAGCGGATTAGGGGTCCACGAGCAGTACTTC	CASGLGVHEQYF
TRBJ1-2	NA	TRBV10-3	TRBD1	TGTGCCTCCACCTCCGGGACAGTGTATGAGGGCTACACCTTC	CASTSGTVYEGYTF
TRBJ2-5	NA	TRBV7-9	NA	TGTGCCAGCAGCGACCCCGAGGGCCGGGAGACCCAGTACTTC	CASSDPEGRETQYF
TRBJ2-1	NA	TRBV20-1	TRBD2	TGCAGTGCTAGTTCTCCGACTAGCGAGTACAATGAGCAGTTCTTC	CSASSPTSEYNEQFF
TRBJ1-2	NA	TRBV7-8	NA	TGTGCCAGCAGCTTACAACAGGGTGGTGATGGCTACACCTTC	CASSLQQGGDGYTF
TRBJ2-1	NA	TRBV19	TRBD2	TGTGCCAGTAGAGGACTAGCGGGAGGTAATGAGCAGTTCTTC	CASRGLAGGNEQFF
TRBJ2-7	NA	TRBV30	TRBD1	TGTGCCTGGAGTGAGGTCTGGGACAGCGACTACGAGCAGTACTTC	CAWSEVWDSDYEQYF
TRBJ1-6	NA	TRBV5-6	NA	TGTGCCAGCAGCTTACTAGACTGGAATTCACCCCTCCACTTT	CASSLLDWNSPLHF
TRBJ2-3	NA	TRBV10-2	TRBD2	TGCGCCAGCAGTGAGTGGGAGGGAGATACGCAGTATTTT	CASSEWEGDTQYF
TRBJ2-5	NA	TRBV29-1	TRBD2	TGCAGCGTGGGTGGACTAGCGGGAGAGACCCAGTACTTC	CSVGGLAGETQYF
TRBJ2-1	NA	TRBV7-9	NA	TGTGCCAGCAGCTTAGACAGGAATTATGGATCCTACAATGAGCAGTTCTTC	CASSLDRNYGSYNEQFF
TRBJ1-4	NA	TRBV7-6	NA	TGTGCCAGCAGCAGCTTAGGGGACAAGGTTGGTGAAAAACTGTTTTTT	CASSSLGDKVGEKLFF
TRBJ1-1	once	TRBV12-3/TRBV12-4	NA	TGTGCCAGCAGTTTAGGCGGGGAAGCTTTCTTT	CASSLGGEAFF
TRBJ1-4	once	TRBV6-5	TRBD1	TGTGCCAGCAGCCGACAGGGTCCTGATGAAAAACTGTTTTTT	CASSRQGPDEKLFF
TRBJ2-1	NA	TRBV6-6	NA	TGTGCCAGCAGCCGCCTCTATAACCGCCCAGGGGCCCCTGACTACAATGAGCAGTTCTTC	CASSRLYNRPGAPDYNEQFF
TRBJ2-7	NA	TRBV5-6	NA	TGTGCCAGCAGCTGGGGGACTGAGACCTACGAGCAGTACTTC	CASSWGTETYEQYF
TRBJ2-3	NA	TRBV11-2	NA	TGTGCCAGCAGCTTAGATGGAGGAAATCCCTGGCAATACACAGATACGCAGTATTTT	CASSLDGGNPWQYTDTQYF
TRBJ2-1	NA	TRBV10-2	TRBD2	TGCGCCAGCAGTGATCTAGCGGTTGAGCAGTTCTTC	CASSDLAVEQFF